These 19 T cell receptor beta chains originate from one sample sequenced in a study of shared clonotypes between healthy human individuals. Profiling relied on immunoSEQ multiplex PCR, and the TCRdb table lists in-frame clones only, not all of them. The repertoire holds 2 million to 3 million clones, with approximately 90% as singletons. Sequencing was done on a sample of naive CD4+ T cells sorted from blood. Subset noted: CD45RA+ positively selected. These receptors were collected from a man younger than 35 in good health.

For this clone: Possible read error: a much larger clone is one base away. This specimen includes other DNA sequences encoding the same CDR3. The chain combines TRBV7-8 with TRBJ2-5; D unresolved. V lost 1 base and J 7 bases, leaving 4 bases between the germline ends. CDR1 and CDR2 (germline): SGHVS, FQNEAQ. The CDR3 is 11 residues long. The CDR3 spells CASSLGATQYF. CDR3 nucleotide sequence: TGTGCCAGCAGCTTAGGGGCGACCCAGTACTTC.

A remark on this clone: This sample includes further DNA sequences coding for the same CDR3. The V and J genes are TRBV2 and TRBJ1-2; D perhaps matches TRBD1 (5 bases). Per the germline V gene, CDR1 is SNHLY and CDR2 is FYNNEI. Trimming pared 4 bases from V and 1 base from J, leaving 7 bases between. There are 13 residues in the CDR3. The CDR3 nucleotides are TGTGCCAGCAGTGGGGGGGGTAACTATGGCTACACCTTC. This codes for CASSGGGNYGYTF.

Only one count was recorded for this clone. This chain links TRBV2 with TRBJ2-1; D possibly corresponds to TRBD1 (6 bases). V was shortened by 2 bases and J by 7 bases, with 18 bases between the two germline ends. The CDR3 sequence is 16 residues long. Germline values: CDR1 SNHLY, CDR2 FYNNEI. The CDR3 protein is CASSEIRQAWGNEQFF. The CDR3, as DNA: TGTGCCAGCAGTGAAATTCGACAGGCCTGGGGGAATGAGCAGTTCTTC. The full variable domain, in which reference TRBV2 and TRBJ2-1 provide the parts outside the CDR3, is EPEVTQTPSHQVTQMGQEVILRCVPISNHLYFYWYRQILGQKVEFLVSFYNNEISEKSEIFDDQFSVERPDGSNFTLKIRSTKLEDSAMYFCASSEIRQAWGNEQFFGPGTRLTVL.

The chain couples TRBV30 to TRBJ2-2; D not certain. The germline CDR1 and CDR2 sequences are GTSNPN and SVGIG (reference sequence). With 1 base removed from V and 1 base from J, the gap between germline ends came to 4 bases. CDR3 size: 13 residues. The CDR3 protein is CAWSAWNTGELFF. The CDR3 DNA follows: TGTGCCTGGAGTGCCTGGAACACCGGGGAGCTGTTTTTT.

The chain carries TRBV6-1 and TRBJ2-3; D ambiguous. The V gene lost 2 bases and the J gene lost 0 bases, with 9 bases spanning the gap. Germline values: CDR1 MNHNS, CDR2 SASEGT. The CDR3 length is 15 residues. CDR3 coding DNA: TGTGCCAGCAGTGAAATAAATTCTAGCACAGATACGCAGTATTTT. Translation: CASSEINSSTDTQYF.

The V gene is TRBV23-1, the J gene TRBJ1-1; 7 positions agree with TRBD1. TRBV23-1 is an ORF, with its function uncertain. The CDR3 length is 15 residues. After removal of 2 bases from V and 4 bases from J, the junction contained 7 bases not matched to a gene. CDR3 nucleotide sequence: TGCGCCAGCAGTCAAGGAACAGGGGCTTTCACTGAAGCTTTCTTT. Amino acid sequence: CASSQGTGAFTEAFF.

This clone was seen once. This rearrangement joins TRBV6-6 to TRBJ2-5, with D unresolved. Germline CDR1 MNHNY, CDR2 SVGAGI (reference sequence). This CDR3 contains 12 residues. Trimming shortened V by 6 bases and J by 0 bases, and 5 bases separated the two germline ends. Written as DNA, the CDR3 is TGTGCCAGCAGAGAGTACCAAGAGACCCAGTACTTC. Translating it yields CASREYQETQYF.

Concerning this clone itself: Distinct nucleotide sequences in the sample also encode this CDR3. This chain connects TRBV7-2 to TRBJ1-5; D gene unclear. CDR1 and CDR2 from the germline V gene are SGHTA and FQGNSA. There are 13 residues in the CDR3. V was pared by 1 base and J by 5 bases, with 6 bases between. The CDR3, as DNA: TGTGCCAGCAGCTTAGTGGCCGATCAGCCCCAGCATTTT. The encoded protein is CASSLVADQPQHF.

The V call is TRBV7-9, the J call TRBJ1-3; no firm D call. Germline CDR1 SEHNR, CDR2 FQNEAQ (reference sequence). CDR3 length equals 14 residues. The V end was cut by 2 bases, the J end by 2 bases, with 7 bases between. CDR3: CASSLHGTGNTIYF. The CDR3 coding sequence is TGTGCCAGCAGCTTACACGGTACTGGAAACACCATATATTTT.

Worth noting for this clone: Additional DNA sequences in this sample encode the identical CDR3. This rearrangement joins TRBV6-5 to TRBJ1-2; 9 nucleotides agree with TRBD1. After removal of 6 bases from V and 7 bases from J, the junction contained 3 bases not matched to a gene. Germline loops: CDR1 MNHEY, CDR2 SVGAGI. The CDR3 is made up of 12 amino acids. CDR3 sequence reads: CASSRQGGGYTF. The CDR3 DNA sequence: TGTGCCAGCAGCAGACAGGGGGGTGGCTACACCTTC.

The rearrangement links TRBV5-8 to TRBJ2-2; 13 bases are shared with TRBD2. Germline CDR1 and CDR2: SGHTS and YDEGEE. CDR3 length: 15 amino acids. The J segment lost 5 bases and the V segment lost 4 bases, leaving 2 bases of the junction unmatched. The CDR3 here is CASSGLAGETGELFF. The CDR3 coding sequence is TGTGCCAGCAGCGGACTAGCGGGAGAAACCGGGGAGCTGTTTTTT.

The V and J genes are TRBV5-4 and TRBJ1-2; 9 nucleotides align to TRBD1. Germline CDR1 and CDR2: SGHNT and YYREEE (reference sequence). This CDR3 is built from 14 residues. Losses at the gene ends were 0 bases for V and 8 bases for J; bases not matched to a gene: 5. The DNA of the CDR3 is TGTGCCAGCAGCTTGGGCGGGACAGGGTACGGCTACACCTTC. Protein: CASSLGGTGYGYTF.

This clone has just one count. The J gene is TRBJ2-1, the V gene TRBV5-1; the match to TRBD2 covers 7 bases. After removal of 6 bases from V and 0 bases from J, the junction contained 6 bases not matched to a gene. Germline CDR1 is SGHRS and CDR2 is YFSETQ. CDR3 length: 15 amino acids. The CDR3 loop is CASTVSGGSYNEQFF. The CDR3 DNA sequence: TGCGCCAGCACCGTTTCGGGGGGCTCCTACAATGAGCAGTTCTTC.

The genes are TRBV18 and TRBJ1-5; TRBD1 agrees at 8 bases. V shed 3 bases, J shed 5 bases, and the junction held 3 bases outside the gene matches. CDR3 size: 14 residues. Germline CDR1 and CDR2: KGHSH and LQKENI. The CDR3 region has the DNA TGTGCCAGCTCACCCGACAGGGGCGATCAGCCCCAGCATTTT. Its protein is CASSPDRGDQPQHF.

This sequence joins TRBV18 and TRBJ2-1; 9 bases are a match to TRBD2. CDR3 size: 15 residues. V gave up 3 bases and J gave up 3 bases; unmatched junction bases: 3. Germline V gives CDR1 KGHSH, CDR2 LQKENI. CDR3 coding DNA: TGTGCCAGCTCACCTGGACTAGCGTTCTACAATGAGCAGTTCTTC. Translating it yields CASSPGLAFYNEQFF.

This chain connects TRBV2 to TRBJ2-4, with 9 bases aligning to TRBD1. Germline V lookup: CDR1 SNHLY, CDR2 FYNNEI. This CDR3 has 16 amino acids. The trim removed 6 bases at V and 7 bases at J, leaving 13 bases unmatched. CDR3 nucleotides: TGTGCCAGCAGCTTTGGATCGGGACAGGGCCCCAACATTCAGTACTTC. It translates to CASSFGSGQGPNIQYF.

The chain uses TRBV27 and TRBJ2-1; TRBD2 aligns across 14 bases. CDR3 length equals 16 residues. Germline-derived CDR1 and CDR2 are MNHEY and SMNVEV (reference sequence). Trimming cost V 5 bases and J 5 bases; bases outside gene matches: 5. The CDR3 nucleotides read TGTGCCAGCAGTCCCCAGGGACTAGCGGGGGACAATGAGCAGTTCTTC. Its translation is CASSPQGLAGDNEQFF.

The gene calls are TRBV18 and TRBJ2-5; D ambiguous. CDR3 length equals 14 residues. Germline V lookup: CDR1 KGHSH, CDR2 LQKENI. The V end was cut by 1 base, the J end by 4 bases, with 10 bases between. CDR3 region: CASSPQTGRETQYF. CDR3 sequence (DNA): TGTGCCAGCTCACCACAGACTGGGCGAGAGACCCAGTACTTC.

The chain joins TRBV10-3 to TRBJ2-1; 7 bases line up with TRBD2. The CDR3 has 14 residues. V shed 3 bases and J 6 bases; nucleotides not matched to a gene: 5. Germline V CDR1 and CDR2: ENHRY, SYGVKD. The CDR3 coding sequence is TGTGCCATCAGTGATGCGGGAGACATCAATGAGCAGTTCTTC. Its protein is CAISDAGDINEQFF.